This T cell receptor beta chain was retrieved from a study of shared clonotypes between healthy human individuals. Notes on the study in general: Naive CD4 clonotype sharing across several donors was roughly 5%. Only blood was sampled; tissue repertoires likely differ. Richness estimates generally favored naive over memory subsets.

This CDR3 has 17 residues. V shed 2 bases and J 6 bases; nucleotides not matched to a gene: 13. Germline CDR1 and CDR2: ENHRY and SYGVKD. Here immunoSEQ multiplex PCR was the method, and the copy in TCRdb shows in-frame clones only, minus some. The data contain about 520,000 clones, more than 95% of them singletons. About this clone itself: Its antigen remains unidentified.

Sequenced sample: naive CD4+ T cells sorted from blood. The subset is: CD45RA+ positively selected. The genes are TRBV10-3 and TRBJ1-5; 7 bases map to TRBD1. The TCR comes from a woman aged 30 to 39 in good health. The chain's CDR3 is CAISEGGDSWAVQPQHF. DNA of the CDR3: TGTGCCATCAGTGAGGGGGGGGACAGTTGGGCCGTTCAGCCCCAGCATTTT.